The 20 T cell receptor beta chains given below trace back to one sample, sequenced in a study of cytomegalovirus exposure and HLA in healthy donors. The table came from immunoSEQ multiplex PCR; TCRdb's copy has only in-frame clones and leaves some out. The sample lists around 50,000 clones; 85% to 95% were seen once. The sample was PBMCs. These receptors all stem from a young woman in good health and CMV-seropositive.

The chain combines TRBV5-1 with TRBJ2-2, with D possibly called TRBD1 or TRBD2 (6 bases each). This CDR3 is built from 13 residues. Germline V lookup: CDR1 SGHRS, CDR2 YFSETQ. V lost 4 bases and J 7 bases, leaving 11 bases between the germline ends. CDR3 coding DNA: TGCGCCAGCAGCCTGGGGGGCCTCGGGGAGCTGTTTTTT. It yields the protein CASSLGGLGELFF.

The chain is built from TRBV19 and TRBJ2-2, with 7 bases lining up with TRBD1. Germline V gives CDR1 LNHDA, CDR2 SQIVND (reference sequence). V shed 5 bases, J shed 4 bases, and the junction held 7 bases outside the gene matches. The length of the CDR3 is 15 residues. CDR3 in DNA: TGTGCCAGTAGTCCTACACAGGGGCTCACCGGGGAGCTGTTTTTT. It is translated as CASSPTQGLTGELFF.

The chain recombines TRBV18 with TRBJ2-7; 7 nucleotides align to TRBD1. J was trimmed by 1 base and V by 3 bases; bases with no gene match: 3. CDR1 is KGHSH, CDR2 LQKENI, per germline. The CDR3 runs to 14 residues. CDR3 bases: TGTGCCAGCTCACCGAGGACAGGATCCTACGAGCAGTACTTC. Its translation: CASSPRTGSYEQYF.

CDR3 nucleotide sequence: TGCGCCAGCAGTCGCGGGACAGGGGACCAAGAGACCCAGTACTTC. Its protein is CASSRGTGDQETQYF. The chain links TRBV4-3 to TRBJ2-5, with 10 nucleotides matching TRBD1. This CDR3 comprises 15 residues. The V segment lost 6 bases and the J segment 0 bases; nucleotides outside the gene matches: 4. Germline V lookup: CDR1 LGHNA, CDR2 YSLEER.

The chain couples TRBV7-9 to TRBJ2-1; 8 bases align to TRBD1. The junction had 7 bases not matched to a gene; V was cut back by 5 bases and J by 7 bases. The CDR3 runs 14 residues. Germline V gene data show CDR1 as SEHNR and CDR2 as FQNEAQ (reference sequence). The CDR3 protein is CASSPGQAPNEQFF. CDR3 sequence (DNA): TGTGCCAGCAGCCCGGGACAGGCGCCAAATGAGCAGTTCTTC.

DNA for the CDR3: TGTGCCAGCTCACCAGGCCGAGACAGGGATGGCTACACCTTC. Translating it yields CASSPGRDRDGYTF. This chain links TRBV18 with TRBJ1-2; 7 bases are a match to TRBD1. Germline loops: CDR1 KGHSH, CDR2 LQKENI. With V trimmed by 2 bases and J by 6 bases, 6 bases remained unmatched. The CDR3 is 14 amino acids.

The genes are TRBV19 and TRBJ1-3, with 8 positions matching TRBD1. Germline CDR1 LNHDA, CDR2 SQIVND (reference sequence). The CDR3 sequence is 15 residues long. V was pared by 4 bases and J by 3 bases, with 5 bases of the junction left unmatched. The CDR3 DNA sequence: TGTGCCAGTAGTACGACAGGGGTTGGTGGAAACACCATATATTTT. Its translation: CASSTTGVGGNTIYF.

The V gene is TRBV5-4, the J gene TRBJ2-4, with 7 bases matching TRBD1. Germline lookup yields CDR1 SGHNT and CDR2 YYREEE (reference sequence). Trimming removed 4 bases from V and 5 bases from J; junction bases left unmatched: 6. The CDR3 covers 14 residues. The CDR3: CASSLRDSENIQYF. CDR3 in DNA: TGTGCCAGCAGCCTCCGGGACAGTGAAAACATTCAGTACTTC.

The CDR3 nucleotides are TGTGCCAGCAGCAAAGTCCGGGACAGGGGAGCGTACGAGCAGTACTTC. This encodes CASSKVRDRGAYEQYF. The V and J genes are TRBV21-1 and TRBJ2-7; TRBD1 reflects the table's D call only, with no check against the DNA. TRBV21-1 is recorded as a pseudogene. This CDR3 has 16 amino acids.

The gene calls are TRBV19 and TRBJ2-1, with TRBD2 matching over 10 bases. Unmatched junction bases numbered 4, after V lost 1 base and J lost 4 bases. There are 16 residues in the CDR3. CDR1 is LNHDA and CDR2 is SQIVND in the germline V gene (reference sequence). The CDR3 nucleotides read TGTGCCAGTAGTATAGGGACTAGCGGACTATACAATGAGCAGTTCTTC. Amino acids: CASSIGTSGLYNEQFF. Full variable domain (rest looked up from reference TRBV19 and TRBJ2-1): DGGITQSPKYLFRKEGQNVTLSCEQNLNHDAMYWYRQDPGQGLRLIYYSQIVNDFQKGDIAEGYSVSREKKESFPLTVTSAQKNPTAFYLCASSIGTSGLYNEQFFGPGTRLTVL.

This sequence joins TRBV30 and TRBJ1-1; weak D call: TRBD1 (5 bases). The CDR3 contains 14 residues. Germline loops: CDR1 GTSNPN, CDR2 SVGIG (reference sequence). With 0 bases removed from V and 1 base from J, the gap between germline ends came to 9 bases. The CDR3 nucleotides read TGTGCCTGGAGTGTGGTACAGGCGAACACTGAAGCTTTCTTT. Encoded protein: CAWSVVQANTEAFF.

The rearrangement links TRBV18 to TRBJ2-1; 14 bases line up with TRBD2. Per the germline V gene, CDR1 is KGHSH and CDR2 is LQKENI. This CDR3 contains 16 residues. V lost 1 base and J lost 8; bases outside the gene matches: 4. CDR3 sequence (DNA): TGTGCCAGCTCACCACGCGGGACTAGCGGGAGTGATGAGCAGTTCTTC. This translates into CASSPRGTSGSDEQFF.

The chain links TRBV25-1 to TRBJ1-1; the D is unclear. This CDR3 comprises 11 residues. The germline V gene has CDR1 MGHDK and CDR2 SYGVNS. The V end was cut by 7 bases, the J end by 1 base, with 4 bases between. This chain's CDR3 is CASTKNTEAFF. CDR3 in DNA: TGTGCCAGCACCAAGAACACTGAAGCTTTCTTT.

CDR3 sequence (DNA): TGTGCCACCAGCCGCACCGGGACTAGCGGGAGTGATGAGCAGTTCTTC. Protein: CATSRTGTSGSDEQFF. The chain links TRBV15 to TRBJ2-1; 14 nucleotides match TRBD2. The CDR3 is made up of 16 amino acids. V gave up 5 bases and J gave up 8 bases; unmatched junction bases: 8. The germline V gene has CDR1 LNHNV and CDR2 YYDKDF (reference sequence).

The rearrangement joins TRBV9 to TRBJ2-1; TRBD2 might be the D (6 bases). CDR1 and CDR2 (germline): SGDLS, YYNGEE. Trimming took off 0 bases at V and 6 bases at J, with 22 bases between the two ends. The CDR3 contains 18 residues. CDR3: CASSVAAWARDLRNEQFF. In DNA, the CDR3 is TGTGCCAGCAGCGTAGCCGCCTGGGCGCGGGACTTACGCAATGAGCAGTTCTTC.

The J gene is TRBJ2-5, the V gene TRBV10-3; 12 bases line up with TRBD2. CDR1 is ENHRY and CDR2 is SYGVKD in the germline V gene. The CDR3 runs 14 residues. The J segment lost 9 bases and the V segment lost 5 bases, leaving 7 bases of the junction unmatched. The CDR3 loop is CAISPGLAGEAQYF. For the CDR3, the DNA is TGTGCCATCAGTCCGGGACTAGCGGGTGAGGCCCAGTACTTC.

The chain couples TRBV28 to TRBJ1-5; maybe TRBD1 (5 bases). V was cut by 0 bases and J by 9 bases, with 18 bases left in between. The CDR3 extends over 16 amino acids. Looked up from germline, CDR1 is MDHEN and CDR2 is SYDVKM. In DNA form, the CDR3 reads TGTGCCAGCAGTTTATGGGTGGGCAGGGTTGGTGGGCCCCAGCATTTT. Amino acids: CASSLWVGRVGGPQHF.

The DNA of the CDR3 is TGTGCCAGCAGCCGTCGGGAGTTTAATGAAAAACTGTTTTTT. Translating gives CASSRREFNEKLFF. The V call is TRBV28, the J call TRBJ1-4; D is unclear. The CDR3 runs 14 residues. Germline loops: CDR1 MDHEN, CDR2 SYDVKM. Trimming left V 6 bases short and J 4 bases short, with 12 bases between.

This clone was seen once. This sequence joins TRBV4-1 and TRBJ2-7; a possible D gene is TRBD1 (6 bases). The V gene's germline CDR1 is MGHRA and CDR2 YSYEKL. The CDR3 spans 15 residues. Deletions cut 4 bases from V and 2 bases from J, with 15 bases between. The CDR3 is CASSRNRDNTYEQYF. In DNA form, the CDR3 reads TGCGCCAGCAGCCGCAACCGGGACAATACCTACGAGCAGTACTTC.

CDR3 DNA sequence: TGTGCCAGTATGACAGGGGCCTACAATGAGCAGTTCTTC. Its protein product is CASMTGAYNEQFF. J is TRBJ2-1 and V is TRBV6-5; 8 positions match TRBD1. The length of the CDR3 is 13 residues. The germline V gene encodes CDR1 MNHEY and CDR2 SVGAGI. J lost 2 bases, V lost 9 bases, and 3 bases had no gene match.